Shown below are 18 T cell receptor beta chains from a single sample sequenced in a study of CD8 T cells in ankylosing spondylitis. TCRdb used MiXCR to reprocess the 5' RACE reads, holding one entry per CDR3 protein. The sample records just under 350,000 distinct CDR3 sequences, approximately 14% being singletons. The sequenced sample was blood, either unsorted or a sorted T cell fraction (not recorded which). The receptor set was obtained from a male donor with ankylosing spondylitis or in good health (not recorded which).

The genes are TRBV13 and TRBJ2-3, with D possibly being TRBD1 (5 bases). The CDR3 contains 16 residues. Germline loops: CDR1 PRHDT, CDR2 FYEKMQ (reference sequence). Trimming shortened V by 5 bases and J by 2 bases, and 17 bases separated the two germline ends. CDR3 DNA: TGTGCCAGCAGCCACCTGACAGAACGCCTCACAGATACGCAGTATTTT. Its protein product is CASSHLTERLTDTQYF.

This clonotype was counted a few times. The chain links TRBV5-1 to TRBJ2-7; tentatively, D is TRBD1 (6 bases). V was trimmed by 2 bases and J by 0 bases, leaving 15 bases between them. From germline, CDR1 is SGHRS and CDR2 YFSETQ. This CDR3 contains 16 residues. CDR3 sequence (DNA): TGCGCCAGCAGCTTTGGGGGCAGACCCAGCTCCTACGAGCAGTACTTC. It yields the protein CASSFGGRPSSYEQYF.

Only a few counts were recorded for this clonotype. In nucleotides, the CDR3 is TGCAGTGCTAGAGATAATGGACGGGGAGTTATGACACCCCTCCACTTT. The encoded protein is CSARDNGRGVMTPLHF. This sequence joins TRBV20-1 and TRBJ1-6; D is undetermined. This CDR3 has 16 amino acids. The germline V gene has CDR1 DFQATT and CDR2 SNEGSKA (reference sequence). Between the trimmed V and J ends, which lost 0 bases and 11 bases, there was a span of 20 bases.

The genes are TRBV5-6 and TRBJ2-1; D gene ambiguous. V gave up 7 bases and J gave up 9 bases, with 17 bases separating them. This CDR3 spans 13 amino acids. Germline values: CDR1 SGHDT, CDR2 YYEEEE. CDR3 sequence reads: CASGSALDGEQFF. The CDR3 DNA sequence: TGTGCCAGCGGATCAGCGTTGGACGGTGAGCAGTTCTTC.

J is TRBJ2-3 and V is TRBV4-1; the D gene could be TRBD1 or TRBD2 (5 bases each). V was pared by 0 bases and J by 3 bases, with 7 bases between. Germline V gene lookup returns CDR1 MGHRA and CDR2 YSYEKL. CDR3 length: 14 amino acids. CDR3 amino acids: CASSQDWGTDTQYF. The DNA of the CDR3 is TGCGCCAGCAGCCAAGATTGGGGGACAGATACGCAGTATTTT.

The CDR3 sequence: CASSVTGGKNIQYF. DNA of the CDR3: TGTGCCAGCAGTGTGACAGGGGGAAAAAACATTCAGTACTTC. This sequence joins TRBV7-9 and TRBJ2-4; 9 positions agree with TRBD1. V shed 6 bases, J shed 4 bases, and the junction held 4 bases outside the gene matches. CDR3 length: 14 amino acids. Germline values: CDR1 SEHNR, CDR2 FQNEAQ (reference sequence).

This clonotype occurred many times. J is TRBJ2-2 and V is TRBV29-1, with D possibly being TRBD2 (5 bases). CDR3 size: 14 residues. Between the trimmed V and J ends, which lost 3 bases and 7 bases, there was a span of 15 bases. Germline V lookup: CDR1 SQVTM, CDR2 ANQGSEA. CDR3 sequence reads: CSVDGVENGGELFF. DNA for the CDR3: TGCAGCGTTGACGGGGTCGAGAACGGCGGGGAGCTGTTTTTT.

The V call is TRBV6-5, the J call TRBJ2-7; 7 bases line up with TRBD2. Germline-derived CDR1 and CDR2 are MNHEY and SVGAGI. The CDR3 loop spans 17 amino acids. V trimming: 2 bases; J trimming: 1 base; junction bases outside the gene matches: 11. The CDR3 here is CASSYSAGAGRSYEQYF. The CDR3 nucleotides are TGTGCCAGCAGTTACAGTGCGGGAGCAGGGAGGTCCTACGAGCAGTACTTC.

Details on this clonotype: A read error may account for a junction end that differs from germline. This rearrangement joins TRBV20-1 to TRBJ2-3, with 7 bases fitting TRBD1. The CDR3 is 16 amino acids. Germline lookup yields CDR1 DFQATT and CDR2 SNEGSKA (reference sequence). DNA for the CDR3: TGCTGTGCTAGGGGTTTGAGGGGGCTGAGCACAGATACGCAGTATTTT. This translates into CCARGLRGLSTDTQYF.

This clonotype was counted between two and nine times. The chain links TRBV4-2 to TRBJ2-1, with D uncertain. V lost 4 bases, J lost 7 bases, and 11 bases lay in between. CDR1 LGHNA and CDR2 YNFKEQ come from the germline V gene. The CDR3 is made up of 13 amino acids. Here the CDR3 DNA reads TGTGCCAGCAGCCGTCCGCTCGAGAATGAGCAGTTCTTC. It specifies CASSRPLENEQFF.

There are a few counts of this clonotype. The CDR3, as DNA: TGCGCCAGCAGCTTGGGGGACAGGGCCCAAGAGACCCAGTACTTC. Its translation: CASSLGDRAQETQYF. This sequence joins TRBV5-1 and TRBJ2-5, with TRBD1 matching over 9 bases. The CDR3 consists of 15 residues. Germline V lookup: CDR1 SGHRS, CDR2 YFSETQ. Germline trimming cut 0 bases from V and 1 base from J; bases unmatched to any gene: 1.

The rearrangement joins TRBV6-5 to TRBJ2-1, with TRBD2 identical over 8 bases. The V segment lost 3 bases and the J segment 4 bases; nucleotides outside the gene matches: 5. Germline CDR1 MNHEY, CDR2 SVGAGI. CDR3 length: 15 residues. CDR3 amino acids: CASSYRRGDYNEQFF. CDR3 DNA: TGTGCCAGCAGTTATCGGCGGGGGGATTACAATGAGCAGTTCTTC.

This clonotype was observed at least ten times. This chain links TRBV5-5 with TRBJ1-2; TRBD1 matches at 8 bases. V gave up 2 bases and J gave up 4 bases; unmatched junction bases: 10. The CDR3 contains 16 residues. The germline V gene has CDR1 SGHKS and CDR2 YYEKEE (reference sequence). The CDR3 bases are TGTGCCAGCAGCTTCGCCTCGACAGGGGTGGGCTATGGCTACACCTTC. It translates to CASSFASTGVGYGYTF. The whole variable domain, remainder taken from reference TRBV5-5 and TRBJ1-2, is DAGVTQSPTHLIKTRGQQVTLRCSPISGHKSVSWYQQVLGQGPQFIFQYYEKEERGRGNFPDRFSARQFPNYSSELNVNALLLGDSALYLCASSFASTGVGYGYTFGSGTRLTVV.

Only a few counts were recorded for this clonotype. The V gene is TRBV12-3 or TRBV12-4, the J gene TRBJ1-4, with D uncertain. Trimming pared 5 bases from V and 5 bases from J, leaving 6 bases between. The CDR3 totals 12 residues. The CDR3 DNA follows: TGTGCCAGCAGTCAGCCAAATGAAAAACTGTTTTTT. It encodes CASSQPNEKLFF.

This clonotype was detected only a few times. The chain couples TRBV14 to TRBJ2-1; 7 bases map to TRBD2. CDR3 length: 13 amino acids. Trimming at V came to 1 base and at J to 8 bases, leaving 2 bases not matched to a gene. Germline V gene lookup returns CDR1 SGHDN and CDR2 FVKESK. CDR3: CASSQVGGDEQFF. In nucleotides, the CDR3 is TGTGCCAGCAGCCAAGTGGGGGGGGATGAGCAGTTCTTC.

This clonotype turned up a few times. V usage is TRBV5-1 and J usage is TRBJ1-2; 9 nucleotides line up with TRBD1. The germline gives CDR1 SGHRS, CDR2 YFSETQ. The CDR3 totals 15 residues. J gave up 4 bases and V 0 bases, and 4 bases lay outside the gene matches. This CDR3 is CASSLAQTGGYGYTF. CDR3 nucleotide sequence: TGCGCCAGCAGCTTGGCGCAGACAGGGGGCTATGGCTACACCTTC. The full variable domain, completed using reference TRBV5-1 and TRBJ1-2, is KAGVTQTPRYLIKTRGQQVTLSCSPISGHRSVSWYQQTPGQGLQFLFEYFSETQRNKGNFPGRFSGRQFSNSRSEMNVSTLELGDSALYLCASSLAQTGGYGYTFGSGTRLTVV.

The V call is TRBV12-3 or TRBV12-4, the J call TRBJ2-4; a possible D gene is TRBD2 (6 bases). The CDR3 has 16 amino acids. V was cut by 8 bases and J by 4 bases, with 21 bases left in between. Here the CDR3 DNA reads TGTGCCAGCTGTTGGGGGGTTCGTAGGGGAAAAAACATTCAGTACTTC. It specifies CASCWGVRRGKNIQYF.

In its sample, this clonotype was seen a few times. The J gene is TRBJ2-1, the V gene TRBV28; D is unclear. The CDR3 spans 15 residues. Germline V lookup: CDR1 MDHEN, CDR2 SYDVKM. V dropped 7 bases and J dropped 7 bases, with 20 bases sitting between them. CDR3 residues: CASTSRGVLWNEQFF. The CDR3 region has the DNA TGTGCCAGCACCTCACGCGGAGTACTTTGGAATGAGCAGTTCTTC.